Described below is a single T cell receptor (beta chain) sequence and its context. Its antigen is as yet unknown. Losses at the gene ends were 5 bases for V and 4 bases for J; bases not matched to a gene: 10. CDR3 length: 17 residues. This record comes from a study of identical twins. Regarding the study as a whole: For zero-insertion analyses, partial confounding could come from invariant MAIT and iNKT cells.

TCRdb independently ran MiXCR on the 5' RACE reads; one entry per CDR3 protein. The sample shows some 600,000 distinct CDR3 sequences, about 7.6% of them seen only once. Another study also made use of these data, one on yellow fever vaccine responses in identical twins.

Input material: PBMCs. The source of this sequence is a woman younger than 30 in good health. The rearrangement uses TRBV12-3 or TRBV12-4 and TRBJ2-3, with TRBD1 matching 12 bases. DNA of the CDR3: TGTGCCAGCAGTCCCCGGGACAGGGGGCGCGGGTCAGATACGCAGTATTTT. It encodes CASSPRDRGRGSDTQYF.